Listed below are T cell receptor beta chains from one sample, sequenced in a study of liver allograft versus peripheral blood T cells. TCRdb itself ran the reads through MiXCR, one entry per CDR3 protein. This table has about 16,000 distinct CDR3 sequences, around a fifth appearing once. The origin of the receptors is a human patient who had a liver transplant. Some T cells may arise from the graft donor. The CDR3 runs from the conserved cysteine through the conserved F or W.

J gene,V gene,CDR3 protein
TRBJ1-1,TRBV7-3,CASSLSGGGLNTEAFF
TRBJ1-3,TRBV12-3/TRBV12-4,CASSLNPDSFAIYF
TRBJ2-2,TRBV11-3,CASRGGVNTGELFF
TRBJ1-1,TRBV18,CASSLRTGLNTEAFF
TRBJ2-3,TRBV5-4,CASSSTGTSSTDTQYF
TRBJ2-6,TRBV15,CATSRDWGRDLTF
TRBJ2-1,TRBV10-3,CAIRPSANNEQFF
TRBJ2-5,TRBV29-1,CSVSTSGQTQYF
TRBJ1-3,TRBV18,CASSPPGDTIYF
TRBJ1-4,TRBV28,CASRGGPGYEKLFF
TRBJ1-1,TRBV6-5,CASSYSHSITEAFF
TRBJ1-2,TRBV5-4,CASSLAGQGPGDGYTF
TRBJ1-5,TRBV18,CASSYAGAGSNQPQHF
TRBJ1-1,TRBV20-1,CSARDFRTGDTEAFF
TRBJ2-5,TRBV19,CASSIDHAGGQETQYF
TRBJ2-7,TRBV6-5,CASSKGDYLFGEQYF
TRBJ2-7,TRBV5-6,CASSRPGTPGPEYF
TRBJ2-3,TRBV29-1,CSVAKSGGRTDTQYF
TRBJ1-1,TRBV19,CASSIRQNPEAFF
TRBJ2-1,TRBV6-5,CASRNSGADIDEQFF
TRBJ2-3,TRBV6-6,CASNGQVADTQYF
TRBJ1-2,TRBV28,CASSQQGAEGYTF
TRBJ1-4,TRBV18,CASSPGGIGKLFF
TRBJ2-2,TRBV19,CASSIILSGGSGELFF
TRBJ2-3,TRBV20-1,CSARAKFTDTQYF
TRBJ1-4,TRBV15,CATSRAETIEKLFF
TRBJ1-4,TRBV18,CASSPEGTREKLFF
TRBJ1-1,TRBV29-1,CSAHGQGRNTEAFF
TRBJ2-3,TRBV2,CASSVRAGPDTQYF
TRBJ2-1,TRBV2,CASSEDRASYNEQFF
TRBJ2-7,TRBV9,CASSAASGSYEQYF
TRBJ1-1,TRBV20-1,CSARPRPTGTEAFF
TRBJ1-1,TRBV18,CASSPTRQNTEAFF
TRBJ2-7,TRBV6-5,CASSGVTGSSYEQYF
TRBJ1-1,TRBV20-1,CSAREVGKKTFF
TRBJ1-2,TRBV20-1,CSARGVYDSNYGYTF
TRBJ1-2,TRBV10-3,CAISSSGDTHGYTF
TRBJ2-3,TRBV19,CASSIDASGSADTQYF
TRBJ2-6,TRBV6-2/TRBV6-3,CASSYGGAGANVLTF
TRBJ1-1,TRBV10-2,CASSFEPGSTEAFF
TRBJ2-1,TRBV11-2,CASSLGLEVEQFF
TRBJ2-1,TRBV19,CASTPRVLDEQFF
TRBJ1-6,TRBV18,CASSPPSGQGNSPLHF
TRBJ1-1,TRBV20-1,CSARAERNTEAFF
TRBJ2-5,TRBV5-4,CASSLEGQGGETQYF
TRBJ2-2,TRBV7-3,CASSLTATGNSGELFF
TRBJ1-6,TRBV6-5,CASSYSTESSYNSPLHF
TRBJ2-7,TRBV28,CASSRYEQYF
TRBJ2-7,TRBV30,CAWSVWVTSEQYF
TRBJ1-1,TRBV7-2,CASSWRLAARTEAFF
TRBJ2-1,TRBV7-2,CASSLSPGLQSSEQFF
TRBJ2-1,TRBV7-9,CASSLTQGNNEQFF
TRBJ1-6,TRBV14,CASSIGQGIGSPLHF
NA,TRBV10-1,CASRLAGVEGKNIQYF
TRBJ2-5,TRBV5-5,CASSLWQTRQYF